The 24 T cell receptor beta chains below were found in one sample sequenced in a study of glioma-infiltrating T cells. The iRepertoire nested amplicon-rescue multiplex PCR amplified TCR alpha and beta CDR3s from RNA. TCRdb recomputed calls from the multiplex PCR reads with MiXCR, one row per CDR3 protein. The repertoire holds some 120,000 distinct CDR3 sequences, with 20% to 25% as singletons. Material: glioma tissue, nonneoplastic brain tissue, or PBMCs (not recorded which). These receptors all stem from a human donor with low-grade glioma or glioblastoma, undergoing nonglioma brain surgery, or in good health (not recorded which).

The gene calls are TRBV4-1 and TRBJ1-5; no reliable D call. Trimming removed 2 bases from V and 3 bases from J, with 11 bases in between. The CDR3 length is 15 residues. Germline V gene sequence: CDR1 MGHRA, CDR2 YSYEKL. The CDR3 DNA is TGCGCCAGCAGCCAACACAGCACAGTCAATCAGCCCCAGCATTTT. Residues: CASSQHSTVNQPQHF.

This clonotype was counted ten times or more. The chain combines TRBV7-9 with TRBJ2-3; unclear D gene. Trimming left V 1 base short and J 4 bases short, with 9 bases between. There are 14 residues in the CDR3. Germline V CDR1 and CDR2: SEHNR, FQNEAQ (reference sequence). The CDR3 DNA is TGTGCCAGCAGCTTAGTTGGGTTGCCAGATACGCAGTATTTT. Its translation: CASSLVGLPDTQYF.

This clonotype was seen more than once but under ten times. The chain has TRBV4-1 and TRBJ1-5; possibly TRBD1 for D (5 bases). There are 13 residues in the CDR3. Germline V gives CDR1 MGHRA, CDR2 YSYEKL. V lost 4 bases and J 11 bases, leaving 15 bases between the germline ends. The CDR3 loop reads CASSRTPPSAQHF. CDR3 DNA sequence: TGCGCCAGCAGCCGGACACCTCCGTCGGCCCAGCATTTT.

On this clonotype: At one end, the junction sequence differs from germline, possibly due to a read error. The CDR3 DNA reads as TGTGCCAGCAGCGTAGAGGAGAGGGCCGGGACCCATTACTTC. It is translated as CASSVEERAGTHYF. The chain uses TRBV9 and TRBJ2-5, with D perhaps assigned TRBD1 or TRBD2 (5 bases each). The germline CDR1 and CDR2 sequences are SGDLS and YYNGEE. CDR3 length: 14 amino acids.

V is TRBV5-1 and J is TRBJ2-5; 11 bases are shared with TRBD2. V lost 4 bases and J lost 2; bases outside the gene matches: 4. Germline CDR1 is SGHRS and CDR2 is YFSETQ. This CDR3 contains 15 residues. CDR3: CASSRGTSGQETQYF. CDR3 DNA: TGCGCCAGCAGCCGGGGGACTAGCGGACAAGAGACCCAGTACTTC.

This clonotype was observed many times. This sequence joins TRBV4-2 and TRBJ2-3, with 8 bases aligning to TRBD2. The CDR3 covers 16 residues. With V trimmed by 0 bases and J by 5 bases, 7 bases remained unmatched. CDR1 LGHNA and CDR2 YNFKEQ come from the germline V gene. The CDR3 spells CASSQDWGLGRDTQYF. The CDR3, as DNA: TGTGCCAGCAGCCAAGACTGGGGACTAGGTCGAGATACGCAGTATTTT.

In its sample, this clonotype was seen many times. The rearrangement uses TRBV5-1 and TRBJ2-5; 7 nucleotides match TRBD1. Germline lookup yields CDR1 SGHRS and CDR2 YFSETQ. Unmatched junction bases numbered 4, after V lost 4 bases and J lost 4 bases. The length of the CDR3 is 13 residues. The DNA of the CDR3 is TGCGCCAGCAGCCCGACAGGGAGAGAGACCCAGTACTTC. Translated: CASSPTGRETQYF.

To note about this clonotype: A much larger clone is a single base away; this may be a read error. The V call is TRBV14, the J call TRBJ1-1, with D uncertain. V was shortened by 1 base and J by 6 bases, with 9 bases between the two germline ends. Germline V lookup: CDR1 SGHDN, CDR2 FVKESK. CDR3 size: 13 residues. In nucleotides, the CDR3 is TGTGCCAGCAGCCAAGGATCATTTTCTGAAGCTTTCTTT. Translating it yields CASSQGSFSEAFF.

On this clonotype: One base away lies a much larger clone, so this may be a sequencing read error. Here the CDR3 DNA reads TGTGCCAGCAGCGCCGGGACAGGGGGCCAGCTCCAGCATTTT. Its translation is CASSAGTGGQLQHF. V gene TRBV7-9 combines with J gene TRBJ1-5, with TRBD1 matching 12 bases. The CDR3 is 14 amino acids. Germline V lookup: CDR1 SEHNR, CDR2 FQNEAQ (reference sequence).

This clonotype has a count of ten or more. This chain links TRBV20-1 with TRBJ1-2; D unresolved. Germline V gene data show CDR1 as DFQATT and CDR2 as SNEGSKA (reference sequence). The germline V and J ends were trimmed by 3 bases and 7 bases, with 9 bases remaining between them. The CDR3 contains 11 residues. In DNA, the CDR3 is TGCAGTGCTAGCAAATACAGTGGCTACACCTTC. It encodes CSASKYSGYTF.

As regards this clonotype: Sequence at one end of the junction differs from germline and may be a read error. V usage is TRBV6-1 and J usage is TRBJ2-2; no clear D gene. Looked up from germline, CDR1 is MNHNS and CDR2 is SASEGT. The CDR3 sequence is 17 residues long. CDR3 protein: CASTLLPGSLKTGELFF. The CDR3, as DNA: TGCGCCAGCACCCTTCTTCCCGGCAGCCTTAAGACCGGGGAGCTGTTTTTT.

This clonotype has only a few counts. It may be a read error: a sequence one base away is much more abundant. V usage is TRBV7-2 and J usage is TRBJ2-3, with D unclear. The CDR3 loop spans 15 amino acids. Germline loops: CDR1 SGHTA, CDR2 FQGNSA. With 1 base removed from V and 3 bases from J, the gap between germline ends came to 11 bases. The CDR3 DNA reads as TGTGCCAGCAGCTTAGGGGAAGAGCGAACAGATACGCAGTATTTT. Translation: CASSLGEERTDTQYF.

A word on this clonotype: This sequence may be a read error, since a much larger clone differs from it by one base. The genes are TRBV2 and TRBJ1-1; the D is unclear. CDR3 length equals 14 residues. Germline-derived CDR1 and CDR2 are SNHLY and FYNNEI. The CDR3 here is CASSGASGNTDAFF. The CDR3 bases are TGTGCCAGCAGTGGAGCGTCGGGGAACACTGACGCTTTCTTT.

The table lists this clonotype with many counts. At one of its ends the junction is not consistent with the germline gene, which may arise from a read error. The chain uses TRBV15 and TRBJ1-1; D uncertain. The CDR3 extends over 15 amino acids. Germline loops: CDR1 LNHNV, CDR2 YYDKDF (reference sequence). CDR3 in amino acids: CAASRDAVTSAEAFF. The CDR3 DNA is TGTGCCGCCAGCAGAGATGCAGTGACGTCTGCTGAAGCTTTCTTT.

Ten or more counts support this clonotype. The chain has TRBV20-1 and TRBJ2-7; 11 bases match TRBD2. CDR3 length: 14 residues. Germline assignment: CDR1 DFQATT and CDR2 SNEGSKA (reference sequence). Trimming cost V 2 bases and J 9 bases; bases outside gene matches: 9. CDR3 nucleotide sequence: TGCAGTGCTAGATCCACTAGCGGGAGATCGTTGCAGTACTTC. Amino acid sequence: CSARSTSGRSLQYF.

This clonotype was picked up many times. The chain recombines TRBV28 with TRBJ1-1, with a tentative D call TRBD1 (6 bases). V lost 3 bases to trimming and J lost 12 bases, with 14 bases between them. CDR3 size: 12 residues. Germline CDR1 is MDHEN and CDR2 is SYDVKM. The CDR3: CASSFTSRGTFF. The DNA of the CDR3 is TGTGCCAGCAGTTTCACTTCCAGGGGAACTTTCTTT.

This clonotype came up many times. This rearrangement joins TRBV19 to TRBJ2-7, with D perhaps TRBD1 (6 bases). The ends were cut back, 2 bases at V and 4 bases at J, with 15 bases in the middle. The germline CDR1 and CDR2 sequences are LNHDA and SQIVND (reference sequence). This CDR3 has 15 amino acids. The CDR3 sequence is CASSISRGTGYEQYF. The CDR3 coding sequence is TGTGCCAGTAGTATAAGCAGGGGCACTGGGTACGAGCAGTACTTC.

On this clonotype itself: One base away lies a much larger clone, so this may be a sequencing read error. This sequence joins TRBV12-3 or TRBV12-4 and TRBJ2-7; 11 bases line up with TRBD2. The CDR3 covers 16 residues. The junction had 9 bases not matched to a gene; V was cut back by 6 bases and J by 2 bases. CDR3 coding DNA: TGTGCCAGCAGCCACGCCGGGACTAGCGGAACCTACGAGCAGTACTTC. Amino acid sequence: CASSHAGTSGTYEQYF.

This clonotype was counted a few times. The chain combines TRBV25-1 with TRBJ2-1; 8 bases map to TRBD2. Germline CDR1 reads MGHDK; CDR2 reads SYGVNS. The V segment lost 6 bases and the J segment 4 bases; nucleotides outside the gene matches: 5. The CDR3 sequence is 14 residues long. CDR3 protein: CASSSGGGYNEQFF. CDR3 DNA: TGTGCCAGCAGCAGCGGGGGCGGTTACAATGAGCAGTTCTTC. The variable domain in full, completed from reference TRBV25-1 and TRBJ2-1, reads EADIYQTPRYLVIGTGKKITLECSQTMGHDKMYWYQQDPGMELHLIHYSYGVNSTEKGDLSSESTVSRIRTEHFPLTLESARPSHTSQYLCASSSGGGYNEQFFGPGTRLTVL.

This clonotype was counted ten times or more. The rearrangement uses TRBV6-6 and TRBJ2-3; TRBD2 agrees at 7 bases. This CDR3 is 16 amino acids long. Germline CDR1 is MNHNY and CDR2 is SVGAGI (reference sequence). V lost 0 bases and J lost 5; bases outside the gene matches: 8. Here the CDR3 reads CASSYSAGRHGDTQYF. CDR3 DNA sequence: TGTGCCAGCAGTTACTCAGCGGGAAGGCATGGAGATACGCAGTATTTT.

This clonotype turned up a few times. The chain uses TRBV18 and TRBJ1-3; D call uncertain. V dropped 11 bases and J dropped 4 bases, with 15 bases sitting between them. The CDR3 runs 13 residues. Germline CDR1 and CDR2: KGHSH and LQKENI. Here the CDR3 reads CAGTEGRGNTIYF. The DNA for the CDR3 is TGTGCCGGCACCGAGGGTCGCGGAAACACCATATATTTT. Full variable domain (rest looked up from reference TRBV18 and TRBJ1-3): NAGVMQNPRHLVRRRGQEARLRCSPMKGHSHVYWYRQLPEEGLKFMVYLQKENIIDESGMPKERFSAEFPKEGPSILRIQQVVRGDSAAYFCAGTEGRGNTIYFGEGSWLTVV.

CDR3 coding DNA: TGTGCCATCAGTGAGGTTCCGGGACAGACCTACGAGCAGTACTTC. The encoded protein is CAISEVPGQTYEQYF. The genes are TRBV10-3 and TRBJ2-7, with TRBD1 identical over 7 bases. The germline V gene has CDR1 ENHRY and CDR2 SYGVKD. The V segment lost 2 bases and the J segment 2 bases; nucleotides outside the gene matches: 6. The CDR3 is 15 residues long.

This CDR3 is CAISEATPSEQYF. In nucleotides, the CDR3 is TGTGCCATCAGTGAGGCGACCCCCTCCGAGCAGTACTTC. The chain combines TRBV10-3 with TRBJ2-7, with D unclear. Germline CDR1 ENHRY, CDR2 SYGVKD. V dropped 2 bases and J dropped 6 bases, with 11 bases sitting between them. The CDR3 length is 13 residues.

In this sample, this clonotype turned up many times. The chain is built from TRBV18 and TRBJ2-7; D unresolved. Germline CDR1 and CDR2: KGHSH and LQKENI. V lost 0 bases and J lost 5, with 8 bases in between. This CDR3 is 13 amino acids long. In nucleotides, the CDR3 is TGTGCCAGCTCACCACCGACCATCCACGAGCAGTACTTC. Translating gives CASSPPTIHEQYF.